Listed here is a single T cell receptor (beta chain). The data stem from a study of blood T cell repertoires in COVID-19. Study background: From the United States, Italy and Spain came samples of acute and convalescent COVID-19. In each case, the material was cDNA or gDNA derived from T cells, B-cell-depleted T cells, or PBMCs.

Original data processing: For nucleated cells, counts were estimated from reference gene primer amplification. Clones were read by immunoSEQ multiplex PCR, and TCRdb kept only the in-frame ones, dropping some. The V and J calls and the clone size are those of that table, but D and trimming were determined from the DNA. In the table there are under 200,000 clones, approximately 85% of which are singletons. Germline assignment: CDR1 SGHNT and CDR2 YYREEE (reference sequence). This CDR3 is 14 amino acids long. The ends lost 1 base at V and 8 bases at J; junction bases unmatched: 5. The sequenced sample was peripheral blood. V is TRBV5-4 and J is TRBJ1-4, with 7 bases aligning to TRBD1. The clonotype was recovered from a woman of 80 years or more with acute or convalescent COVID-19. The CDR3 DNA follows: TGTGCCAGCAGCTTGCAGACAGGGCCGGAAAAACTGTTTTTT. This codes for CASSLQTGPEKLFF.